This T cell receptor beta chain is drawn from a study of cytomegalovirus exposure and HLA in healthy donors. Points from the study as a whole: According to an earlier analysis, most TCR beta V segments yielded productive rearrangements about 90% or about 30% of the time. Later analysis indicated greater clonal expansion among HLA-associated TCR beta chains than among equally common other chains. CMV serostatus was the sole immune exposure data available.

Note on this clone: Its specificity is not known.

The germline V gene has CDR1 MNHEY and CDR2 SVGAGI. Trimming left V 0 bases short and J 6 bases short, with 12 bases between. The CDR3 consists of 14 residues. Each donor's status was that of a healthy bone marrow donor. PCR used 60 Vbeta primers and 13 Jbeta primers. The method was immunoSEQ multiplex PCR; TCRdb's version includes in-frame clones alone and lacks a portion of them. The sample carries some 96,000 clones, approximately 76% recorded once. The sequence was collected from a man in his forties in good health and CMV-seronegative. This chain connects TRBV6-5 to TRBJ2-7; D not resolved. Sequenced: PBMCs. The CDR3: CASSYSLPSREQYF. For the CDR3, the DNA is TGTGCCAGCAGTTACTCTCTCCCCTCTCGCGAGCAGTACTTC.